This TCR beta chain was obtained from a study of neurological immune-mediated disorders. This clonotype was observed many times. Its specificity is unknown. The cDNA was synthesized by 5'RACE incorporating 10-nucleotide random UMIs. A single run covered 15-18 subjects with over 190 million TCR-beta sequences. TCRdb re-analysed the 5' RACE reads in MiXCR, keeping a single row per CDR3 protein. The sample holds 55,000 to 70,000 distinct CDR3 sequences; approximately 10% are singletons and the top ten take less than 2%. Findings of the study overall: Private repertoires in all groups were suggested by the absence of shared CDR3 amino acid sequences among expanded clones across subjects.

The receptor comes from a man in his 60s in good health. The sequencing sample was made of PBMCs.

Here the CDR3 DNA reads TGTGCCAGCAGCCCGCGACAGGGGAGGGACACTGAAGCTTTCTTT. Its protein is CASSPRQGRDTEAFF. This chain connects TRBV3-1 to TRBJ1-1; 8 bases align to TRBD1. The ends lost 4 bases at V and 3 bases at J; junction bases unmatched: 7. From germline, CDR1 is LGHDT and CDR2 YNNKEL (reference sequence). The CDR3 spans 15 residues.